This T cell receptor beta chain was retrieved from a study of blood T cell repertoires in COVID-19. In the study overall: Samples of COVID-19 (acute and convalescent) were obtained from the United States, Italy and Spain.

Germline V gives CDR1 MDHEN, CDR2 SYDVKM. The CDR3 is made up of 15 amino acids. The ends lost 4 bases at V and 5 bases at J; junction bases unmatched: 8. Per the authors' pipeline: How many nucleated cells were present was estimated from reference gene primer amplification. Sequencing was performed with immunoSEQ multiplex PCR; in TCRdb, only in-frame clones are kept and a portion is missing. V, J and clone size reflect that table, while D and trimming were determined from the DNA. This table has some 140,000 clones, roughly 71% appearing once. This receptor was obtained from an older man with acute or convalescent COVID-19. The chain combines TRBV28 with TRBJ2-3; 8 nucleotides match TRBD2. Sequences were obtained from peripheral blood. The CDR3: CASSSVPAGEDTQYF. The CDR3, as DNA: TGTGCCAGCAGTTCCGTCCCAGCGGGGGAAGATACGCAGTATTTT.